This passage covers 2 T cell receptor beta chains from one sample sequenced in a study of OX40 agonist ivuxolimab in advanced cancers. The table came from immunoSEQ multiplex PCR; TCRdb's copy has only in-frame clones and leaves some out. Seen here are under 20,000 clones, about nine tenths observed once, and the top ten hold about half. The sample in question was CD4+ or CD8+ T cells sorted from blood, obtained in a trial of the OX40 agonist ivuxolimab. Source of these receptors: an adult with an advanced solid tumor such as melanoma, head and neck, liver or kidney cancer.

This chain links TRBV7-2 with TRBJ2-7; D unresolved. The V and J ends lost 5 bases and 6 bases respectively, with 11 bases between them. CDR1 and CDR2 from the germline V gene are SGHTA and FQGNSA. CDR3 length equals 12 residues. This CDR3 is CASSPPFSEQYF. The CDR3 DNA reads TGTGCCAGCAGCCCCCCGTTTTCCGAGCAGTACTTC.

This clone was seen only a few times. The chain links TRBV7-9 to TRBJ2-3, with a weak D call TRBD2 (6 bases). The CDR3 sequence is 16 residues long. CDR1 and CDR2 from the germline V gene are SEHNR and FQNEAQ (reference sequence). V dropped 3 bases and J dropped 2 bases, with 15 bases sitting between them. As DNA, the CDR3 is TGTGCCAGCAGCTTGAATAGCGGAATCTTCACAGATACGCAGTATTTT. Amino acids: CASSLNSGIFTDTQYF.